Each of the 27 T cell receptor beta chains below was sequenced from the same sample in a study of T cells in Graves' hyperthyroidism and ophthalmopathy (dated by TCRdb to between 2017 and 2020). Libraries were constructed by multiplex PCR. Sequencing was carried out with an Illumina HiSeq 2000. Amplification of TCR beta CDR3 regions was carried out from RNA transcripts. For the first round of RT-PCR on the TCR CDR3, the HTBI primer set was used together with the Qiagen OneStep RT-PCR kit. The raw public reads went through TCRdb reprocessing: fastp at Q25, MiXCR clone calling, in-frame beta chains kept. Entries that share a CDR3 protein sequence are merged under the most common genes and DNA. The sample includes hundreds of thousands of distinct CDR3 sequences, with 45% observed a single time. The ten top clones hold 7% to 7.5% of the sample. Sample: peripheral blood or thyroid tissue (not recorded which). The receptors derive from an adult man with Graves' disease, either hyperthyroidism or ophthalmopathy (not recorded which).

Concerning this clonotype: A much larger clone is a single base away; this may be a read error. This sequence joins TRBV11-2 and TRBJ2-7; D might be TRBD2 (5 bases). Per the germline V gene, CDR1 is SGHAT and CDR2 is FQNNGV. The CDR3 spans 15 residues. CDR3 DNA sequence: TGTGGCAGCAGCTTAGAGGCTAGCAGCGGTTACGAGCAGTACTTC. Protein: CGSSLEASSGYEQYF.

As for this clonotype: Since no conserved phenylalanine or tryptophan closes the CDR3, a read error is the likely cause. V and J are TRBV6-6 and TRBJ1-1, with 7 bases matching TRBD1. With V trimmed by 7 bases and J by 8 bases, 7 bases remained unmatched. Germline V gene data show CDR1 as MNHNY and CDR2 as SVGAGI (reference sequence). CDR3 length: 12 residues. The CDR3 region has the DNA TGTGCCAGCACCATCCAGGGGGGGGAAGCTTTCCTT. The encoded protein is CASTIQGGEAFL.

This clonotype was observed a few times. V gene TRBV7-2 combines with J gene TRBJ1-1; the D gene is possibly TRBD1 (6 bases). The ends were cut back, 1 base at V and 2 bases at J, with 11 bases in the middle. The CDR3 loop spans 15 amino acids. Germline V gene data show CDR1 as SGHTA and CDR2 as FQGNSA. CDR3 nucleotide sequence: TGTGCCAGCAGCTTAGATACAGGGCGTAACACTGAAGCTTTCTTT. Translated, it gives CASSLDTGRNTEAFF.

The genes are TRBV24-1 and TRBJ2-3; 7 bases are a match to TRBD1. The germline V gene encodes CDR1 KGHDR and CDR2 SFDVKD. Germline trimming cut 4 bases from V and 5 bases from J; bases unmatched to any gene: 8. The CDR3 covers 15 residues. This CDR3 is CATSEPGQMGDTQYF. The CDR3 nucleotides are TGTGCCACCAGTGAACCGGGACAGATGGGAGATACGCAGTATTTT.

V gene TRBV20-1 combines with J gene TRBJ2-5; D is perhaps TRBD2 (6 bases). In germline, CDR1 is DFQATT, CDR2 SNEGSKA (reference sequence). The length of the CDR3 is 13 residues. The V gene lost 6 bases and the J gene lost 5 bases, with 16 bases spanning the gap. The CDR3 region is CSASLTSSETQYF. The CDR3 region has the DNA TGCAGTGCCTCCCTAACTAGCTCCGAGACCCAGTACTTC.

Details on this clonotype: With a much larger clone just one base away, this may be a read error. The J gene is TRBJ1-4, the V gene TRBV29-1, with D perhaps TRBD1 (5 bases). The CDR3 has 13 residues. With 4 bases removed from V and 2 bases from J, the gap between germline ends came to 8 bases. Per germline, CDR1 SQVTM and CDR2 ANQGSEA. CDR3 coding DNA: TGCAGCGTTGGGGCAGGGACTAATGAAAAACTGTTTTTT. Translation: CSVGAGTNEKLFF. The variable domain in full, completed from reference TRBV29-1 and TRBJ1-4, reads SAVISQKPSRDICQRGTSLTIQCQVDSQVTMMFWYRQQPGQSLTLIATANQGSEATYESGFVIDKFPISRPNLTFSTLTVSNMSPEDSSIYLCSVGAGTNEKLFFGSGTQLSVL.

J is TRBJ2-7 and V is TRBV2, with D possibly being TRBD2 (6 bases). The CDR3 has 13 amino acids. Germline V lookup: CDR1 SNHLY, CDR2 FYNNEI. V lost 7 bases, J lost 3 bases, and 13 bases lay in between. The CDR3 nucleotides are TGTGCCAGCAATTGGGAGGCAGGCTACGAGCAGTACTTC. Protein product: CASNWEAGYEQYF.

DNA for the CDR3: TGCGCCAGCAGCTTAGGAGACAAATTCAATCAGCCCCAGCATTTT. This encodes CASSLGDKFNQPQHF. The chain uses TRBV5-1 and TRBJ1-5; no definite D call. V dropped 2 bases and J dropped 3 bases, with 12 bases sitting between them. The CDR3 has 15 residues. Per germline, CDR1 SGHRS and CDR2 YFSETQ.

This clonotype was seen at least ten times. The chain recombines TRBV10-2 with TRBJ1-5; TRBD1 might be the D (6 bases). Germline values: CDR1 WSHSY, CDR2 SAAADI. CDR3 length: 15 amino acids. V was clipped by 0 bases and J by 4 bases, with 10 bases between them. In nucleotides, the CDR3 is TGCGCCAGCAGTGAGTCGGGAGGGACAAATCAGCCCCAGCATTTT. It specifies CASSESGGTNQPQHF.

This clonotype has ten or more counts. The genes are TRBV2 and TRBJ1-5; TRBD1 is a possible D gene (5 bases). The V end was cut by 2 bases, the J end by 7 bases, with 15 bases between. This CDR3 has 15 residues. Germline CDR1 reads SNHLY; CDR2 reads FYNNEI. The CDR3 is CASSEPATVGQPQHF. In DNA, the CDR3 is TGTGCCAGCAGTGAACCCGCGACAGTCGGCCAGCCCCAGCATTTT. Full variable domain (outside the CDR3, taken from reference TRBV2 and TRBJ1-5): EPEVTQTPSHQVTQMGQEVILRCVPISNHLYFYWYRQILGQKVEFLVSFYNNEISEKSEIFDDQFSVERPDGSNFTLKIRSTKLEDSAMYFCASSEPATVGQPQHFGDGTRLSIL.

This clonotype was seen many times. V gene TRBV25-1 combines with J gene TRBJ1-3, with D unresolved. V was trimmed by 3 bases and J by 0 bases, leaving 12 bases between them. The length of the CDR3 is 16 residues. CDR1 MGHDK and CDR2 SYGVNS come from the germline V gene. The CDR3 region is CASSDRTAGSGNTIYF. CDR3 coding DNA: TGTGCCAGCAGTGATAGGACCGCCGGCTCTGGAAACACCATATATTTT. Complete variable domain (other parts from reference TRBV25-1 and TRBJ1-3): EADIYQTPRYLVIGTGKKITLECSQTMGHDKMYWYQQDPGMELHLIHYSYGVNSTEKGDLSSESTVSRIRTEHFPLTLESARPSHTSQYLCASSDRTAGSGNTIYFGEGSWLTVV.

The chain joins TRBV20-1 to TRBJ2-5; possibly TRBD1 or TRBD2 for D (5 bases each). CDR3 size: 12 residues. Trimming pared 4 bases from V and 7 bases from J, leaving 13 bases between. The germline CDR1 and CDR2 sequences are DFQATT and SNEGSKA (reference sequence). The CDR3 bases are TGCAGTGCTACGTCCGATGGGGGGACCCAGTACTTC. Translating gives CSATSDGGTQYF.

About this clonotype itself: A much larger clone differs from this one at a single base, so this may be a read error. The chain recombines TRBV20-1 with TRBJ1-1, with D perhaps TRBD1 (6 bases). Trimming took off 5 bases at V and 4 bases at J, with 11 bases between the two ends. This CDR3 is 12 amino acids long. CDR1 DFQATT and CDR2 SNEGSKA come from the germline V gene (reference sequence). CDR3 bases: TGCAGTGCTGGGGAAGGGGGCACTGAAGCTTTCTTT. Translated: CSAGEGGTEAFF.

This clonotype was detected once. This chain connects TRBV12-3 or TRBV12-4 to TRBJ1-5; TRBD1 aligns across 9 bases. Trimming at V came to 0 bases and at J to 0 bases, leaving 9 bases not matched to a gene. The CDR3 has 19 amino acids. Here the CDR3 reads CASSLAGTGIIHSNQPQHF. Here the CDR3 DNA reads TGTGCCAGCAGTTTAGCCGGGACAGGGATAATTCATAGCAATCAGCCCCAGCATTTT.

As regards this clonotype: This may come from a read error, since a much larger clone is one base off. CDR3 nucleotides: TGTGCCACCAGCAGAGATAGGGGTGGGGGGGAGCTGTTTTTT. Its protein is CATSRDRGGGELFF. The chain recombines TRBV15 with TRBJ2-2, with a tentative D call TRBD1 (5 bases). The V end lost 0 bases, the J end lost 8 bases, and 10 bases lay between the germline ends. The germline gives CDR1 LNHNV, CDR2 YYDKDF (reference sequence). The CDR3 spans 14 residues.

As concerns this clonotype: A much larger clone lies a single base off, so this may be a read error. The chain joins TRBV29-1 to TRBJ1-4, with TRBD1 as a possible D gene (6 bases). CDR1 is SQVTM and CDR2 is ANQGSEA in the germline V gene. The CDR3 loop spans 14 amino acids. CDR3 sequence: CSAGGAGGSEKLSF. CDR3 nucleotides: TGCAGCGCCGGGGGGGCCGGAGGGAGTGAAAAACTGTCTTTT.

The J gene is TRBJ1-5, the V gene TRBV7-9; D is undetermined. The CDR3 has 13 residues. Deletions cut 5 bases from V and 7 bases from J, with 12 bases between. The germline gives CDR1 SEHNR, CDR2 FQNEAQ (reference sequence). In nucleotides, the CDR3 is TGTGCCAGCAGCAGCGCGCGAGGCCAGCCCCAGCATTTT. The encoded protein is CASSSARGQPQHF.

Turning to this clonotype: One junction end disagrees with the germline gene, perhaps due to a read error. DNA for the CDR3: TGCGCCAGCAGCTTGCGACAGGGGGGTAACTATGGCTACACCTTC. It yields the protein CASSLRQGGNYGYTF. V is TRBV5-5 and J is TRBJ1-2, with TRBD1 identical over 9 bases. This CDR3 has 15 residues. The V gene's germline CDR1 is SGHKS and CDR2 YYEKEE (reference sequence).

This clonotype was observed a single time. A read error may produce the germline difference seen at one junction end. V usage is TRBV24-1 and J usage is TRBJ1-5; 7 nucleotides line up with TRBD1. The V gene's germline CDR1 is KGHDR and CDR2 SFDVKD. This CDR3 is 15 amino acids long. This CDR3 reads CASSDGRGPNQPQHF. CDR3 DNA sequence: TGTGCCAGCAGTGATGGTAGGGGGCCAAATCAGCCCCAGCATTTT.

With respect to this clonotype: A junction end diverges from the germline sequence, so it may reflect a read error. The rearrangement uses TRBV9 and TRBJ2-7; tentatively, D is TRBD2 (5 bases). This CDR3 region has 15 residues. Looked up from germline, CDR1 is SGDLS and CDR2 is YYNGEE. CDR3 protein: CASSRGSASPYEQYF. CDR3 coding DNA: TGCGCCAGCAGCCGCGGGTCGGCCAGCCCCTACGAGCAGTACTTC.

The CDR3 spells CASSSTGTGLNYGYTF. Here the CDR3 DNA reads TGTGCCAGCAGCTCCACCGGGACAGGCCTAAACTATGGCTACACCTTC. This sequence joins TRBV9 and TRBJ1-2; 8 bases are shared with TRBD1. The CDR3 length is 16 residues. V lost 4 bases and J lost 2; bases outside the gene matches: 10. Germline lookup yields CDR1 SGDLS and CDR2 YYNGEE.

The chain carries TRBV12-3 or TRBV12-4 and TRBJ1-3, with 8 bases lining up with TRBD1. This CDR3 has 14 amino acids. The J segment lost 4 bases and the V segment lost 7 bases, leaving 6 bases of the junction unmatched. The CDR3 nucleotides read TGTGCCAGCATCGTACAGGGGGGAGGAAACACCATATATTTT. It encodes CASIVQGGGNTIYF.

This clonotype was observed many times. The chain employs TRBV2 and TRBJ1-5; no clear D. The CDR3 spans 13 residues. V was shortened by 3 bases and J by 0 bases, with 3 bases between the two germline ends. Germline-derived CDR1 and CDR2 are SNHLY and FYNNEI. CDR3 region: CASSEVSNQPQHF. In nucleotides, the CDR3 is TGTGCCAGCAGTGAGGTTAGCAATCAGCCCCAGCATTTT.

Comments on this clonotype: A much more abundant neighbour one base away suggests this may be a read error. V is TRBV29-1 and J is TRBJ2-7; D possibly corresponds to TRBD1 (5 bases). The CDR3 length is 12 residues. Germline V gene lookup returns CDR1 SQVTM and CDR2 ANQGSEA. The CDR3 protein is CSVSRDLYKQYF. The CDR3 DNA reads TGCAGCGTGTCCAGGGATCTCTACAAGCAGTACTTC.

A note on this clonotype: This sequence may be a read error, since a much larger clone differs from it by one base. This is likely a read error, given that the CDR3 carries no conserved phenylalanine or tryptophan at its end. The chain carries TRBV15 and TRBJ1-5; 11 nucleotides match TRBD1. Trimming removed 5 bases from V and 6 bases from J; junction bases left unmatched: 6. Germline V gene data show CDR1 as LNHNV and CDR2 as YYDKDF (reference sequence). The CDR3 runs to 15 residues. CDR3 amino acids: CATSGTGTGGQPQHS. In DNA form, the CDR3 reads TGTGCCACCAGCGGAACCGGGACAGGGGGTCAGCCCCAGCATTCT.

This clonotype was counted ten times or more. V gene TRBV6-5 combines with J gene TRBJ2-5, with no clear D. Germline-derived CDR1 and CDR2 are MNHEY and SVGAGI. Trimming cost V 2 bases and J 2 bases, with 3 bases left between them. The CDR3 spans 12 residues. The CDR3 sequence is CASSYTQETQYF. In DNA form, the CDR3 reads TGTGCCAGCAGTTACACTCAAGAGACCCAGTACTTC.

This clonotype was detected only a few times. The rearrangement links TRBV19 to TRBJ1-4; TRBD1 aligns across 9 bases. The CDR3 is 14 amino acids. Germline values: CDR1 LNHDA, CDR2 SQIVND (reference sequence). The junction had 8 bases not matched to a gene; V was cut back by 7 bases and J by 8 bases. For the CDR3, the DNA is TGTGCCAGTACGACCGGGACAGGGAACGAAAAACTGTTTTTT. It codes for CASTTGTGNEKLFF.